The 18 T cell receptor beta chains listed next were all sequenced from one sample in a study of cytomegalovirus exposure and HLA in healthy donors. PCR involved 60 Vbeta and 13 Jbeta primers. Data came from immunoSEQ multiplex PCR; TCRdb stores just in-frame clones and leaves some out. The data contain under 200,000 clones, around 82% of them seen just once; the ten biggest clones take up approximately 0.98%. The sequencing input was PBMCs. The receptors shown here come from a young man in good health and CMV-seronegative.

J is TRBJ2-1 and V is TRBV15; 11 bases match TRBD1. Per the germline V gene, CDR1 is LNHNV and CDR2 is YYDKDF (reference sequence). J gave up 12 bases and V 0 bases, and 7 bases lay outside the gene matches. The CDR3 spans 15 residues. This chain's CDR3 is CATSRDLGQGARQFF. The CDR3 coding sequence is TGTGCCACCAGCAGAGATTTAGGACAGGGGGCTCGGCAGTTCTTC.

This chain joins TRBV5-1 and TRBJ1-4, with 10 bases that match TRBD1. Losses at the gene ends were 0 bases for V and 6 bases for J; bases not matched to a gene: 2. The germline V gene encodes CDR1 SGHRS and CDR2 YFSETQ. CDR3 length: 15 residues. The CDR3 DNA reads TGCGCCAGCAGCTTGGCCGGGACAGGGGATGAAAAACTGTTTTTT. It specifies CASSLAGTGDEKLFF.

This chain joins TRBV27 and TRBJ2-7; 11 positions match TRBD2. V lost 7 bases, J lost 3 bases, and 8 bases stayed unmatched. This CDR3 is built from 15 residues. Germline V gives CDR1 MNHEY, CDR2 SMNVEV (reference sequence). The CDR3 sequence: CASILRTSGSYEQYF. Here the CDR3 DNA reads TGTGCCAGCATCCTACGTACTAGCGGGAGCTACGAGCAGTACTTC.

CDR3 loop: CASGDLGFYGYTF. Here the CDR3 DNA reads TGTGCCAGCGGGGACTTGGGTTTCTATGGCTACACCTTC. The chain has TRBV28 and TRBJ1-2, with D maybe TRBD1 (5 bases). Germline V gene sequence: CDR1 MDHEN, CDR2 SYDVKM. With 8 bases removed from V and 4 bases from J, the gap between germline ends came to 14 bases. This CDR3 contains 13 residues.

The chain links TRBV18 to TRBJ2-5, with D perhaps TRBD2 (5 bases). The J call may be faulty, since TRBJ2-7 better matches the DNA end. The CDR3 totals 15 residues. CDR1 and CDR2 from the germline V gene are KGHSH and LQKENI. CDR3 amino acids: CASSNPGLDSYEQYF. The CDR3 DNA follows: TGTGCCAGCTCAAATCCCGGACTGGACTCCTACGAGCAGTACTTC.

This chain uses TRBV6-1 with TRBJ1-1; tentatively, D is TRBD1 (6 bases). CDR1 is MNHNS and CDR2 is SASEGT in the germline V gene. The V end was cut by 1 base, the J end by 5 bases, with 11 bases between. The length of the CDR3 is 14 residues. The CDR3 DNA follows: TGTGCCAGCAGTGAAGGGGGGCCAGAGACTGAAGCTTTCTTT. Its translation: CASSEGGPETEAFF.

The genes are TRBV29-1 and TRBJ2-2; D not resolved. The CDR3 is 13 residues long. The ends were cut back, 4 bases at V and 0 bases at J, with 6 bases in the middle. Looked up from germline, CDR1 is SQVTM and CDR2 is ANQGSEA. DNA for the CDR3: TGCAGCGTTGCCAGGACGAACACCGGGGAGCTGTTTTTT. Its translation: CSVARTNTGELFF.

The chain carries TRBV6-1 and TRBJ2-1; D may be TRBD2 (6 bases). The CDR3 has 15 residues. Germline assignment: CDR1 MNHNS and CDR2 SASEGT. The ends were cut back, 4 bases at V and 0 bases at J, with 10 bases in the middle. The CDR3 DNA reads as TGTGCCAGCAGTGCGTTCGGGAGCTCCTACAATGAGCAGTTCTTC. Protein sequence: CASSAFGSSYNEQFF.

This sequence joins TRBV7-9 and TRBJ1-2, with a possible D match to TRBD1 (6 bases). V was trimmed by 1 base and J by 3 bases, leaving 15 bases between them. This CDR3 has 16 amino acids. Per the germline V gene, CDR1 is SEHNR and CDR2 is FQNEAQ (reference sequence). CDR3 sequence (DNA): TGTGCCAGCAGCTTAGAACCCTCACAGGGTTACTATGGCTACACCTTC. The encoded protein is CASSLEPSQGYYGYTF. Looking up the rest from reference TRBV7-9 and TRBJ1-2 gives the full variable domain: DTGVSQNPRHKITKRGQNVTFRCDPISEHNRLYWYRQTLGQGPEFLTYFQNEAQLEKSRLLSDRFSAERPKGSFSTLEIQRTEQGDSAMYLCASSLEPSQGYYGYTFGSGTRLTVV.

The genes are TRBV19 and TRBJ2-3, with D tentatively TRBD1 (5 bases). Trimming left V 0 bases short and J 6 bases short, with 13 bases between. Germline V gene sequence: CDR1 LNHDA, CDR2 SQIVND (reference sequence). The CDR3 length is 15 residues. The chain's CDR3 is CASSIDVLGPDTQYF. The CDR3 coding sequence is TGTGCCAGTAGTATAGATGTCTTGGGGCCGGATACGCAGTATTTT.

This chain connects TRBV7-3 to TRBJ2-2; weak D call: TRBD2 (5 bases). Germline assignment: CDR1 SGHTA and CDR2 FQGTGA. V was pared by 1 base and J by 0 bases, with 9 bases between. CDR3 length equals 16 residues. The CDR3 spells CASSLMRGSNTGELFF. The CDR3 DNA reads as TGTGCCAGCAGCTTAATGCGCGGGTCGAACACCGGGGAGCTGTTTTTT. Combining the CDR3 with reference TRBV7-3 and TRBJ2-2 gives the whole variable domain GAGVSQTPSNKVTEKGKYVELRCDPISGHTALYWYRQSLGQGPEFLIYFQGTGAADDSGLPNDRFFAVRPEGSVSTLKIQRTERGDSAVYLCASSLMRGSNTGELFFGEGSRLTVL.

J is TRBJ1-6 and V is TRBV2, with D maybe TRBD1 (6 bases). The CDR3 loop spans 14 amino acids. Per germline, CDR1 SNHLY and CDR2 FYNNEI. The V gene lost 6 bases and the J gene lost 18 bases, with 24 bases spanning the gap. This chain's CDR3 is CASRMGTLTLEAHF. The CDR3 coding sequence is TGTGCCAGCAGGATGGGGACATTGACCCTGGAAGCCCACTTT.

V is TRBV7-6 and J is TRBJ2-1; D is ambiguous. V was trimmed by 1 base and J by 6 bases, leaving 13 bases between them. From germline, CDR1 is SGHVS and CDR2 FNYEAQ. This CDR3 is 15 amino acids long. The CDR3, as DNA: TGTGCCAGCAGCTTAGTTCAGGCCCCCCTCAATGAGCAGTTCTTC. Amino acids: CASSLVQAPLNEQFF.

The chain uses TRBV7-2 and TRBJ2-2; 10 bases match TRBD2. V dropped 7 bases and J dropped 0; count of bases not matched to a gene: 8. The CDR3 covers 17 residues. From germline, CDR1 is SGHTA and CDR2 FQGNSA. The CDR3 DNA follows: TGTGCCAGCATTTGGACTAGCGGAAACACGAACACCGGGGAGCTGTTTTTT. It encodes CASIWTSGNTNTGELFF.

This chain joins TRBV27 and TRBJ1-4; 7 nucleotides align to TRBD1. V was clipped by 6 bases and J by 3 bases; unmatched bases: 10. The germline CDR1 and CDR2 sequences are MNHEY and SMNVEV (reference sequence). CDR3 length equals 16 residues. The chain's CDR3 is CASSSGMRGPNEKLFF. DNA of the CDR3: TGTGCCAGCAGCTCCGGAATGAGGGGGCCTAATGAAAAACTGTTTTTT.

In nucleotides, the CDR3 is TGTGCCAGCAGCTTAGGATTGGCGATGGCGGGTTACGAGCAGTACTTC. This gives the protein CASSLGLAMAGYEQYF. The chain links TRBV7-2 to TRBJ2-7; weak D call: TRBD2 (5 bases). The CDR3 length is 16 residues. With 1 base removed from V and 4 bases from J, the gap between germline ends came to 17 bases. CDR1 and CDR2 (germline): SGHTA, FQGNSA.

The CDR3: CATRQGANTGELFF. The CDR3 DNA reads as TGTGCCACCAGACAGGGGGCCAACACCGGGGAGCTGTTTTTT. J is TRBJ2-2 and V is TRBV6-5, with 10 bases matching TRBD1. The V and J ends lost 10 bases and 2 bases, in that order; junction bases with no gene match: 4. Germline assignment: CDR1 MNHEY and CDR2 SVGAGI. The CDR3 loop spans 14 amino acids.

This clone came up once. The chain has TRBV19 and TRBJ1-1; no definite D call. The CDR3 extends over 13 amino acids. Trimming stripped 7 bases from V and 1 base from J, with 10 bases between. Germline V gene lookup returns CDR1 LNHDA and CDR2 SQIVND (reference sequence). Written as DNA, the CDR3 is TGTGCCAGTAAAGTTCGCGGGAACACTGAAGCTTTCTTT. This codes for CASKVRGNTEAFF.